This T cell receptor (beta chain) came from a study of blood T cell repertoires in COVID-19 (dated by TCRdb to 2018 to 2021). Background on the whole study: Collaborator samples came from the United States, Italy and Spain and covered acute and convalescent phases of COVID-19. Nearly every sample came with metadata listing a de-identified subject ID, COVID-19 status, age in years and sex. The material from the prospective study consisted of cDNA or gDNA derived from T cells, B-cell-depleted T cells, or PBMCs. The samples were drawn from two sources: the first 160 participants of the ongoing ImmuneRACE study, and 1,254 subjects contributed by 6 global collaborators. Where available, HLA class I and class II types were obtained from metadata supplied by the sample provider rather than from assay-based typing. Deeply sampled blood TCRbeta repertoires from subjects exposed to, actively infected with, or recovered from COVID-19 were included in the dataset. The repertoires were released in a freely available public database meant as a resource for research on the immune response to SARS-CoV-2. General findings and caveats noted by the study authors: The quantity of clinical and demographic metadata differed by source and by participant and was supplied without curation.

The collaborating institutions used their own protocols to collect whole blood in K2EDTA tubes. For TCRbeta analysis, collaborators shipped samples in one of three forms: frozen whole blood, isolated PBMCs, or DNA extracted from either of those sample types. TCRbeta CDR3 regions were amplified from genomic DNA using the immunoSEQ Assay, a bias-controlled multiplex PCR. The paper's processing steps were these. The number of nucleated cells in each sample was estimated from the amplification of reference gene primers within the assay. To quantify the absolute abundance of each unique TCRbeta CDR3 rearrangement, sequence reads were collapsed and filtered. Productive Simpson clonality was computed per sample as the square root of Simpson's diversity index over productive rearrangements. TCRdb limited this immuneACCESS table to in-frame rearrangements with V and J called. A share of clones is missing; checked studies link under half to unresolved V genes, and the rest is unexplained. D and trimming were read from the DNA, whereas the V and J calls and clone size are those reported in that table. This sample comprises 100,000 to 150,000 clones, roughly three quarters of them detected only once. Jointly, the top ten make up around 2% of the sample.

CDR1 and CDR2 are drawn from the germline V gene (reference sequence): WNHNN, SYGVQD. CDR3 length: 13 amino acids, cysteine to phenylalanine. Of the read, only the CDR3 DNA is kept; its 39 bases are in frame from base 1. V and J are truncated by 3 bases and 3 bases respectively, leaving an intervening sequence of 8 bases. A note on this clone: Its target antigen remains unknown. No quality values exist for individual bases; no much larger clone is one base distant.

The sequenced sample was peripheral blood. Recombination connected TRBV10-1 to TRBJ1-1; the D gene identity is not certain. The receptor comes from a woman aged 65 to 85 with acute or convalescent COVID-19. This receptor carries the CDR3 CASSDTGDTEAFF. The nucleotides read TGCGCCAGCAGTGATACCGGGGACACTGAAGCTTTCTTT.